This is a list of T cell receptor beta chains from one sample in a study of OX40 agonist ivuxolimab in advanced cancers. TCRdb's table, derived via immunoSEQ multiplex PCR, lists solely in-frame clones and lacks some. The profile shows about 64,000 clones, roughly 82% of them singletons. The sample was CD4+ or CD8+ T cells sorted from blood, taken in a trial of the OX40 agonist ivuxolimab. The receptor set was obtained from an adult with an advanced solid tumor such as melanoma, head and neck, liver or kidney cancer. Both conserved end residues are part of each CDR3. The D gene is left open where the match is weak. Where a row states a size, it is once, few, many or the class of an expanded clone; other rows omit it.

d_gene,j_gene,v_gene,abundance,CDR3nt,CDR3aa
.,TRBJ2-7,TRBV6-7,.,TGTGCCAGCAGTTACTCGCAACAGGAACCCTCCTACGAGCAGTACTTC,CASSYSQQEPSYEQYF
.,TRBJ2-7,TRBV2,few,TGTGCCAGCAACCCCAGCCCCTCTAGGGAAAGGGGCGAGCAGTACTTC,CASNPSPSRERGEQYF
.,TRBJ2-7,TRBV28,.,TGTGCCAGCAGTTCGTTCCCGAGAGGGGGCGAGCAGTACTTC,CASSSFPRGGEQYF
.,TRBJ2-7,TRBV7-9,few,TGTGCCAGCAGCTTGCGGGGCGAGCAGTACTTC,CASSLRGEQYF
TRBD2,TRBJ2-3,TRBV5-1,.,TGCGCCAGCAGGCGGGAGATTGCAGATACGCAGTATTTT,CASRREIADTQYF
.,TRBJ2-7,TRBV7-9,.,TGTGCCAGCAGAACTACAGGAATGGGGGAGCAGTACTTC,CASRTTGMGEQYF
.,TRBJ1-4,TRBV30,.,TGTGCCTGGAGTTTTCGCGGGACAAGTCATGAAAAACTGTTTTTT,CAWSFRGTSHEKLFF
.,TRBJ1-1,TRBV5-1,once,TGCGCCAGCAGCTTGGGGGCATCCAAGAACACTGAAGCTTTCTTT,CASSLGASKNTEAFF
.,TRBJ2-2,TRBV27,.,TGTGCCAGGGGGGGGCAGGGCCCCACCGGGGAGCTGTTTTTT,CARGGQGPTGELFF
.,TRBJ2-2,TRBV30,once,TGTGCCTGGGACAGTACCACCGGGGAGCTGTTTTTT,CAWDSTTGELFF
TRBD2,TRBJ2-7,TRBV11-3,.,TGTGCCAGCAGCGACCGAGCGGGAGGCGAGCAGTACTTC,CASSDRAGGEQYF
TRBD2,TRBJ2-3,TRBV14,.,TGTGCCAGCAGCCAAGATTATGGCGGGGGGGACACAGATACGCAGTATTTT,CASSQDYGGGDTDTQYF
.,TRBJ1-4,TRBV30,once,TGTGCCTGGACCCCGCGGAATGAAAAACTGTTTTTT,CAWTPRNEKLFF
.,TRBJ2-7,TRBV19,once,TGTGCCAGTAGTAAGGTGGGGGCTTACGAGCAGTACTTC,CASSKVGAYEQYF
TRBD1,TRBJ1-2,TRBV6-1,once,TGTGCCAGCAAACATCTGGACAGGGACGGCTATGGCTACACCTTC,CASKHLDRDGYGYTF
TRBD2,TRBJ2-3,TRBV6-4,.,TGTGCCAGCAGTGACGGGACTAGTGACACAGATACGCAGTATTTT,CASSDGTSDTDTQYF
.,TRBJ1-4,TRBV5-1,.,TGCGCCAGCAGGGAGGGGGCAACTAATGAAAAACTGTTTTTT,CASREGATNEKLFF
TRBD2,TRBJ2-3,TRBV5-5,.,TGTGCCAGCACCGGGAGGGCAATCCGCACAGATACGCAGTATTTT,CASTGRAIRTDTQYF
TRBD1,TRBJ1-4,TRBV11-2,.,TGTGCCAGCAGCTTTACGGGGACAGGGGGAAGCAAACTGTTTTTT,CASSFTGTGGSKLFF
.,TRBJ2-5,TRBV7-2,.,TGTGCCAGCAGAAAAACCGGGGGCCCGTACCAAGAGACCCAGTACTTC,CASRKTGGPYQETQYF
.,TRBJ2-3,TRBV2,.,TGTGCCAGCAGTCTGGCAGATACGCAGTATTTT,CASSLADTQYF
TRBD1,TRBJ1-5,TRBV5-1,.,TGCGCCAGCAGCATAGGACAGGGTGGAGGTGGTCAGCCCCAGCATTTT,CASSIGQGGGGQPQHF
TRBD1,TRBJ2-7,TRBV18,.,TGTGCCAGCTCACAGGGACAGGTCTACGAGCAGTACTTC,CASSQGQVYEQYF
TRBD2,TRBJ2-5,TRBV19,few,TGTGCCAGTAAGGCGGGGGACCGAGAGACCCAGTACTTC,CASKAGDRETQYF
.,TRBJ1-5,TRBV30,few,TGTGCCTGGAGTACACAGGAAAATCAGCCCCAGCATTTT,CAWSTQENQPQHF
.,TRBJ1-1,TRBV19,.,TGTGCCAGTAGTATAGGCCCAGGGACTGAAGCTTTCTTT,CASSIGPGTEAFF
.,TRBJ2-2,TRBV11-3,.,TGTGCCAGCAGCTTAGCCAGGGGAGGCACCGGGGAGCTGTTTTTT,CASSLARGGTGELFF
.,TRBJ1-2,TRBV30,.,TGTGCCTGGACGGTTGGGGTGGGCTACACCTTC,CAWTVGVGYTF
TRBD1,TRBJ1-4,TRBV10-3,.,TGTGCCATCAGTGAAAGACAGGGTAATGAAAAACTGTTTTTT,CAISERQGNEKLFF
.,TRBJ1-1,TRBV7-2,.,TGTGCCAGCAGCTCAGCCGCAGGGGTCACTGAAGCTTTCTTT,CASSSAAGVTEAFF
TRBD1,TRBJ2-2,TRBV6-5,.,TGTGCCAGCAGGGGACAGGGGCTGCCTGGGGAGCTGTTTTTT,CASRGQGLPGELFF
TRBD1,TRBJ1-5,TRBV18,.,TGTGCCAGCTCACAACCAGGGGGCAGAAGTCAGCCCCAGCATTTT,CASSQPGGRSQPQHF
TRBD1,TRBJ2-1,TRBV19,.,TGTGCCAGTAGTCCCACTTCGGGACAGGGTATCAATGAGCAGTTCTTC,CASSPTSGQGINEQFF
.,TRBJ2-2,TRBV6-6,.,TGTGCCAGCAGATTTCCGGTCACAGGGTCCACCGGGGAGCTGTTTTTT,CASRFPVTGSTGELFF
TRBD1,TRBJ2-7,TRBV6-5,.,TGTGCCAGCAGTAACGAAAGACAGGGGGCTTACGAGCAGTACTTC,CASSNERQGAYEQYF
.,TRBJ2-2,TRBV27,once,TGTGCCAGCAGTGGGCGCCGGGACACCGGGGAGCTGTTTTTT,CASSGRRDTGELFF
TRBD2,TRBJ2-7,TRBV7-2,.,TGTGCCAGCAGCATAAGCGGGGGGTACGAGCAGTACTTC,CASSISGGYEQYF
.,TRBJ2-5,TRBV30,.,TGTGCCTGTCAGGGCGGCCTGGGGGAGACCCAGTACTTC,CACQGGLGETQYF
.,TRBJ2-1,TRBV5-1,.,TGCGCCAGCAGCCCGGGGTACAATGAGCAGTTCTTC,CASSPGYNEQFF
.,TRBJ2-7,TRBV28,.,TGTGCCAGCAGCTCTTTTTTATACGAGCAGTACTTC,CASSSFLYEQYF